This TCR beta chain was profiled in a study of PD-L1 blockade in urothelial cancer. On the study more broadly: Of roughly 31 patients, around 26 were males with bladder-origin urothelial cancer. Blood analyses occurred 3 weeks (second dose) and 6 weeks post treatment start.

Study-level points and caveats: Better survival was predicted by below-median pretreatment blood TCR clonality.

Remarks on this clone: What it binds is not known.

Germline V gene data show CDR1 as SEHNR and CDR2 as FQNEAQ (reference sequence). This CDR3 spans 16 amino acids. V lost 5 bases and J lost 8; bases outside the gene matches: 13. Each PCR received spiked synthetic TCR analog templates. Clones were sequenced by immunoSEQ multiplex PCR, and TCRdb holds only the in-frame ones, with some missing. The table includes about 39,000 clones, about 89% detected once. This receptor was taken from a man between 60 and 75 years old with urothelial cancer. The sequencing here drew on PBMCs, taken around atezolizumab (anti-PD-L1) treatment. The chain has TRBV7-9 and TRBJ1-4; 8 bases agree with TRBD1. This chain's CDR3 is CASSNTQQGGEEKLFF. The CDR3 DNA is TGTGCCAGCAGCAATACTCAACAGGGGGGAGAGGAAAAACTGTTTTTT.